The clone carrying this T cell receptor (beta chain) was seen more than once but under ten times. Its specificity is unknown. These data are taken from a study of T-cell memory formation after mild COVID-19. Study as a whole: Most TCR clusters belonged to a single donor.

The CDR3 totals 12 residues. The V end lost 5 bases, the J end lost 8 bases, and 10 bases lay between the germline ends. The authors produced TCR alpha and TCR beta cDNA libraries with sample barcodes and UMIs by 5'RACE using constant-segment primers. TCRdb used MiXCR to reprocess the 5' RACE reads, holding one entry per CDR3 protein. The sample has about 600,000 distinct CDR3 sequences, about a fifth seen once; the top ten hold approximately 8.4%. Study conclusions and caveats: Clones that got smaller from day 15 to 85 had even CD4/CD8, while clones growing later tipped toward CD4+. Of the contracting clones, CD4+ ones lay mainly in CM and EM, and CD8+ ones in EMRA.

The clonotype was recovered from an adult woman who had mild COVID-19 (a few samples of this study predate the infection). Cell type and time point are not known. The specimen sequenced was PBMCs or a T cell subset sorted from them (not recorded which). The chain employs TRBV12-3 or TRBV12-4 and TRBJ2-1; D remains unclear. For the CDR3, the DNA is TGTGCCAGCAGTATAAGACGGCATGAGCAGTTCTTC. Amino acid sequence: CASSIRRHEQFF.